These 3 T cell receptor beta chains were sequenced from one sample in a study of blood T cells in healthy people across ages. The authors ran a second PCR of about 6 to 12 cycles using a sample-barcoded 5' primer and a J-beta primer mix. MiXCR, applied by TCRdb to the 5' RACE reads, yields one record per CDR3 protein. The table lists roughly 2 million distinct CDR3 sequences, less than 50% of them singletons. The sample consisted of blood. The receptors here all came from a woman in her thirties or forties in good health.

This clonotype appeared a few times. The chain carries TRBV10-3 and TRBJ2-3; 8 bases are shared with TRBD2. After removal of 3 bases from V and 14 bases from J, the junction contained 13 bases not matched to a gene. The CDR3 is made up of 14 amino acids. Looked up from germline, CDR1 is ENHRY and CDR2 is SYGVKD. The CDR3 loop is CAISDPLLAALAYF. CDR3 bases: TGTGCCATCAGTGACCCCCTACTAGCGGCTTTAGCGTATTTT.

The chain uses TRBV6-6 and TRBJ2-5; perhaps TRBD2 as D (7 bases). V was shortened by 5 bases and J by 4 bases, with 20 bases between the two germline ends. Germline CDR1 and CDR2: MNHNY and SVGAGI (reference sequence). There are 16 residues in the CDR3. The CDR3 DNA is TGTGCCAGCAGTCGAATAGGGGGGGGCTCAGGAGAGACCCAGTACTTC. Residues: CASSRIGGGSGETQYF.

The chain uses TRBV5-1 and TRBJ2-7; D ambiguous. Germline V CDR1 and CDR2: SGHRS, YFSETQ. The V end lost 5 bases, the J end lost 1 base, and 22 bases lay between the germline ends. The CDR3 sequence is 17 residues long. CDR3 residues: CASRLGPILESSYEQYF. In DNA form, the CDR3 reads TGCGCCAGCAGACTGGGCCCTATACTTGAGTCATCCTACGAGCAGTACTTC.